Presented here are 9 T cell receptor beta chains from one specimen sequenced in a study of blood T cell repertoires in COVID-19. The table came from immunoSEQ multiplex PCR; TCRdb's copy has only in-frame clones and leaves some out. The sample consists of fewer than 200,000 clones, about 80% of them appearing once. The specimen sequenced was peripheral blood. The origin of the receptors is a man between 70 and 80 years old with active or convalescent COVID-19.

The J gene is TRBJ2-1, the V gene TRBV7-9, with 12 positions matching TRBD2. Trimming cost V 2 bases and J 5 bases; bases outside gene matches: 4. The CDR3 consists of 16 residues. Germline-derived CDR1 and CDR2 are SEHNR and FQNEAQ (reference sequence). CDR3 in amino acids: CASSLPSGRANNEQFF. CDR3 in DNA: TGTGCCAGCAGCTTACCTAGCGGGAGGGCCAACAATGAGCAGTTCTTC.

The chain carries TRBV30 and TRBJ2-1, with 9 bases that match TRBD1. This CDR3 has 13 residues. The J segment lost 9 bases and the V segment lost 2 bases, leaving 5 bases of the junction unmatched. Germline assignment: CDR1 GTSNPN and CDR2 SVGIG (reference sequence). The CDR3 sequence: CAWSPGQGVEQFF. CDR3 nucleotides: TGTGCCTGGAGTCCGGGACAGGGCGTTGAGCAGTTCTTC.

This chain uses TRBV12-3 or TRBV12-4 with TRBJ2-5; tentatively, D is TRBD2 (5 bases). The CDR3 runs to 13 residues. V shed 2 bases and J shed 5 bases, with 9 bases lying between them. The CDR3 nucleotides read TGTGCCAGCAGTTTACGGGCGGGCGAGACCCAGTACTTC. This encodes CASSLRAGETQYF.

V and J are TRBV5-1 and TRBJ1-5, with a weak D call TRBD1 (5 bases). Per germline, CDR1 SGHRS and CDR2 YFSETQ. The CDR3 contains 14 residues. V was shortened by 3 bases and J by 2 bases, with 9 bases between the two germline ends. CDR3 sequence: CASSSSGGNQPQHF. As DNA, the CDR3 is TGCGCCAGCAGCTCCTCGGGGGGCAATCAGCCCCAGCATTTT.

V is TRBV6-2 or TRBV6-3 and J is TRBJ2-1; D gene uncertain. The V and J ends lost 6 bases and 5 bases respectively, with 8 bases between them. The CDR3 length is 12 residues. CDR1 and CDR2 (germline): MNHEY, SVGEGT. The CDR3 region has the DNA TGTGCCAGCAGCCCACAAGACAATGAGCAGTTCTTC. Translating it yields CASSPQDNEQFF.

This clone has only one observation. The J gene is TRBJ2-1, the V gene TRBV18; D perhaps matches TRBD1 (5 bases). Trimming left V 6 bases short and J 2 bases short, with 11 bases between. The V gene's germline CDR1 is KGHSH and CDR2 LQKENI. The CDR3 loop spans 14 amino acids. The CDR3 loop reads CASSPQGPYNEQFF. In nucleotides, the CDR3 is TGTGCCAGCTCCCCCCAGGGCCCCTACAATGAGCAGTTCTTC.

CDR3 residues: CASSLVGTNSYNEQFF. CDR3 DNA sequence: TGCGCCAGCAGCTTGGTAGGGACTAACTCTTACAATGAGCAGTTCTTC. The rearrangement links TRBV5-1 to TRBJ2-1; the match to TRBD2 covers 7 bases. This CDR3 contains 16 residues. Trimming removed 0 bases from V and 4 bases from J; junction bases left unmatched: 7. From germline, CDR1 is SGHRS and CDR2 YFSETQ.

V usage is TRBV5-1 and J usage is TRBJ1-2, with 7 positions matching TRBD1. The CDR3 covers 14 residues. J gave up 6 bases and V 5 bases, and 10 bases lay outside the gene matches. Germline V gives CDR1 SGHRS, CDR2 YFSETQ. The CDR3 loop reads CASSSRGPGDGYTF. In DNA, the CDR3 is TGCGCCAGCAGTTCTAGGGGGCCTGGGGATGGCTACACCTTC.

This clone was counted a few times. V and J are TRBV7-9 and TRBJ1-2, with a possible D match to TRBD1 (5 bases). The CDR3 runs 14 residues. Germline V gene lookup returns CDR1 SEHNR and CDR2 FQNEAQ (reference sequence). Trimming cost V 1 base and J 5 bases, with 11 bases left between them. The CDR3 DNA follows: TGTGCCAGCAGCTTAGAGTTGGGGGGTTATGGCTACACCTTC. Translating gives CASSLELGGYGYTF.